The T cell receptor beta chain described here comes from a study of shared clonotypes between healthy human individuals. Whole-study findings and limits: Among the subsets, naive ones generally showed larger estimated richness than memory ones. The study found roughly 5% of naive CD4 clonotypes shared across four donors. Clonotypes shared by all four donors outscored non-shared clonotypes in generation probability.

Data came from immunoSEQ multiplex PCR; TCRdb stores just in-frame clones and leaves some out. The table records some 2 million clones, approximately 95% of them present only once. As regards this clone: The antigen is undetermined.

It was CD45RO-negative cells, positively selected for CCR7, that made up naive CD8 cells, with terminally differentiated effector memory CD45RA+ cells excluded. V shed 4 bases and J 9 bases; nucleotides not matched to a gene: 9. In germline, CDR1 is MNHNY, CDR2 SVGAGI (reference sequence). The CDR3 is 15 residues long. V is TRBV6-6 and J is TRBJ1-6; 7 bases line up with TRBD1. This TCR was recovered from a young man in good health. Sequenced sample: naive CD8+ T cells sorted from blood. The CDR3 DNA reads as TGTGCCAGCAGTTCCCTCGACAGGGTGGCTTCACCCCTCCACTTT. Translated, it gives CASSSLDRVASPLHF.